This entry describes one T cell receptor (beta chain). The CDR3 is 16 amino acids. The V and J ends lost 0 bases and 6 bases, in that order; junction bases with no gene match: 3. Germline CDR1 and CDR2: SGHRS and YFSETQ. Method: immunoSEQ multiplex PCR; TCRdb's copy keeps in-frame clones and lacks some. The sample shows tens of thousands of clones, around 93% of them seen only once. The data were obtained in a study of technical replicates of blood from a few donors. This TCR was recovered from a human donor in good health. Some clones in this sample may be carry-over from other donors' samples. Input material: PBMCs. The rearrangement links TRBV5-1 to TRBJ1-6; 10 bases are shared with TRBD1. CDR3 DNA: TGCGCCAGCAGCTTGGGACAGGGGGCGCGTAATTCACCCCTCCACTTT. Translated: CASSLGQGARNSPLHF.